This section outlines one T cell receptor beta chain sequence together with its context. The clone's antigen remains unknown. No base qualities exist here, and no much larger clone lies one base off it. Reading from cysteine to phenylalanine, the CDR3 counts 15 amino acids. The DNA shown is the 45-base CDR3, in frame from base 1. The germline V gene (reference sequence) sets CDR1 to MNHEY and CDR2 to SMNVEV. V is shortened by 6 bases, J by 6 bases, and the region joining them spans 18 bases. The sample belongs to a study of Ad26.COV2.S vaccination and SARS-CoV-2 variants (dated by TCRdb to about 2021). Turning to the overall study: Vaccine-arm donors came from COV1001, a multicentre, randomized, double-blind, placebo-controlled phase I-IIa trial of Ad26.COV2.S in healthy adults. Blinding of investigators to trial group allocation was maintained during experiments and outcome assessment. Dosing of Ad26.COV2.S was intramuscular, at either 5x10^10 or 1x10^11 viral particles, delivered as one shot or as two shots spaced 56 days apart. The specificity and breadth of SARS-CoV-2-reactive T cell receptors after Ad26.COV2.S vaccination were assessed by TCRbeta repertoire sequencing. A total of 32 samples were included in the TCR-sequenced set, comprising around 19 Ad26.COV2.S vaccine recipients, 5 placebo recipients and 8 SARS-CoV-2 convalescent individuals. Trial participants were randomized into five groups of five, in which low-dose or high-dose Ad26.COV2.S was given once or twice, or placebo was given on both occasions. What the study reported, not specific to this receptor: After vaccination, spike-specific CD8+ and CD4+ T cell responses were reported to show substantial breadth. Higher spike-specific TCR breadth was observed in Ad26.COV2.S recipients than in placebo recipients (P = 0.0014). It was noted by the authors that total T cell responses may have been underestimated by the TCR breadth and depth analyses. The study was not powered to compare responses between vaccine doses or regimens. Non-spike TCR breadth was comparable between vaccine and placebo recipients, consistent with the vaccine containing only spike.

The treatment or condition tag for this specimen amounts to: 15 to 20 received Ad26.COV2.S at low or high dose, single or two shots; a few received placebo; per-sample allocation not given. For vaccine and placebo recipients, the sequenced repertoires came from samples collected on day 63 after the first injection. In Cohort 1b, more than 20 adults aged 18-55 years were enrolled at a single site in Boston, USA, between 29 July and 7 August 2020. Ad26.COV2.S was a replication-incompetent adenovirus type 26 vector expressing a prefusion-stabilized SARS-CoV-2 spike protein from the original Wuhan strain. TCRbeta CDR3 regions were sequenced with the immunoSEQ Assay. After extraction, genomic DNA underwent amplification by bias-controlled multiplex PCR, followed by high-throughput sequencing. The published analysis was carried out like this. To quantify the absolute abundance of every unique TCRbeta CDR3 region, sequences were collapsed and filtered. T cell fraction was estimated by normalizing TCRbeta template counts to usable DNA, with usable DNA measured through amplification of reference genes found in all nucleated cells. Repertoire TCRs were annotated as SARS-CoV-2-specific when V gene, CDR3 amino acid sequence and J gene were exactly matched to a known reactive TCR set. MIRA supplied the reference SARS-CoV-2 TCR set, which was filtered for enrichment in COVID-19-positive ImmuneCODE repertoires so that public or cross-reactive TCRs were removed. Based on the MIRA antigens, annotated TCRs were further analysed at the level of specific ORF or position within ORF. Breadth was defined as annotated unique rearrangements over total unique productive rearrangements; depth was the summed frequency of those rearrangements. Group comparisons of TCR breadth used two-sided Wilcoxon rank-sum tests. TCRdb provides this immuneACCESS table in a form limited to in-frame rearrangements. Some clones are lacking; in checked studies, under half of them reflect an unresolved V gene, and why the rest are absent is not known. V and J calls and clone size come straight from that table; D and trimming were deduced from the DNA. The sample records some 270,000 clones, 70% to 90% of which are singletons. Roughly 3% of the sample lies in the top ten.

This sequence was found in a person aged 18 to 65 who received the Ad26.COV2.S COVID-19 vaccine or a placebo. The rearranged chain carries TRBV27 and TRBJ2-1, with a tentative D gene TRBD2 over 6 matching bases. Sample: peripheral blood, taken in a trial of Ad26.COV2.S vaccine versus placebo. The CDR3 sequence is CASSPGRSSPNEQFF. The DNA reads as follows: TGTGCCAGCAGCCCCGGGAGATCCAGTCCCAATGAGCAGTTCTTC.